Below, one TCR beta chain is given with its context. This entry is derived from a study of blood T cell repertoires in COVID-19. Recruits, aged about 18 to 90 years, lived in 20 to 30 US areas. Method: immunoSEQ multiplex PCR; TCRdb's copy keeps in-frame clones and lacks some. The sample lists about 130,000 clones, 75% to 90% occurring once. This clonotype originated in a woman in her forties or fifties who had recovered from COVID-19. Specimen: PBMCs or T cells enriched from blood (not recorded which).

CDR3: CASSEQGFEQFF. The DNA for the CDR3 is TGCGCCAGCAGTGAGCAGGGGTTCGAGCAGTTCTTC. V is TRBV10-1 and J is TRBJ2-1; maybe TRBD1 (6 bases). The ends were cut back, 2 bases at V and 10 bases at J, with 9 bases in the middle. The CDR3 has 12 residues. Germline lookup yields CDR1 WNHNN and CDR2 SYGVQD (reference sequence).